The present T cell receptor beta chain was sequenced within a study of T cell responses to AZD1222 COVID-19 vaccine. Study results and caveats: Reportedly, nearly half the spike-specific TCRs target unmutated variant regions. At baseline, just six or seven AZD1222 recipients tested seropositive. Donor demographics were predominantly white British with a female majority; clonal diversity may be underestimated.

V shed 4 bases and J shed 2 bases, with 17 bases lying between them. Germline lookup yields CDR1 LGHDT and CDR2 YNNKEL (reference sequence). This CDR3 is built from 16 residues. Produced via immunoSEQ multiplex PCR; TCRdb's table is partial and in-frame only. This sample has 55,000 to 65,000 clones; 60% to 80% occur once, and the top ten carry 5%. A remark on this clone: Its antigen is currently unknown.

This clonotype was obtained from an adult who received the AZD1222 COVID-19 vaccine. The chain recombines TRBV3-1 (or the pseudogene TRBV3-2) with TRBJ2-5; D perhaps matches TRBD1 (6 bases). Material: peripheral blood, obtained 28 days after the second AZD1222 dose. The CDR3 coding sequence is TGTGCCAGCAGCCCCAGGTGGGGGCTAGGACAAGAGACCCAGTACTTC. Protein sequence: CASSPRWGLGQETQYF.